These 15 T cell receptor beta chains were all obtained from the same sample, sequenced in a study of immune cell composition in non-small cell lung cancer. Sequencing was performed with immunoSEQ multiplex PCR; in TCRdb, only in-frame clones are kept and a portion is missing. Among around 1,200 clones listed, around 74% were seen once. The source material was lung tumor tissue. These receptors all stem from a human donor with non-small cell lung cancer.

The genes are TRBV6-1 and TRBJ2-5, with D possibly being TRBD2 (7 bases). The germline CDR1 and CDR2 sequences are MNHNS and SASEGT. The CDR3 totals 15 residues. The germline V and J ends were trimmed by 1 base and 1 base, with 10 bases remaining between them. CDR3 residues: CASSEGGGSQETQYF. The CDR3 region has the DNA TGTGCCAGCAGTGAAGGGGGGGGCTCCCAAGAGACCCAGTACTTC.

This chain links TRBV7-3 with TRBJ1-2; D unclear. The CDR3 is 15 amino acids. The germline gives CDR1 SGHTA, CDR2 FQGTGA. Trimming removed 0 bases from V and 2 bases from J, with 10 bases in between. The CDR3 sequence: CASSLTRSGNYGYTF. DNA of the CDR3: TGTGCCAGCAGCTTAACTAGGTCGGGAAACTATGGCTACACCTTC.

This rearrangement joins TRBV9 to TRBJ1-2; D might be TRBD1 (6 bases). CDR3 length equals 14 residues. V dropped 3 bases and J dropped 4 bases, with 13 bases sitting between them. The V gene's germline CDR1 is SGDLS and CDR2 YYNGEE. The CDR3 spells CASSAQTGSYGYTF. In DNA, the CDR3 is TGTGCCAGCAGCGCTCAAACAGGGTCCTATGGCTACACCTTC. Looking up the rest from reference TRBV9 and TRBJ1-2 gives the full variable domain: DSGVTQTPKHLITATGQRVTLRCSPRSGDLSVYWYQQSLDQGLQFLIQYYNGEERAKGNILERFSAQQFPDLHSELNLSSLELGDSALYFCASSAQTGSYGYTFGSGTRLTVV.

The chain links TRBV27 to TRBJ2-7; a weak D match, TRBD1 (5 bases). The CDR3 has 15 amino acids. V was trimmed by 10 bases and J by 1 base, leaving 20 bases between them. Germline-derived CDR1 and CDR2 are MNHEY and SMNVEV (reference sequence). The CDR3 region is CATSLLADRSYEQYF. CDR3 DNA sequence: TGTGCCACCTCACTTTTGGCAGACAGATCCTACGAGCAGTACTTC.

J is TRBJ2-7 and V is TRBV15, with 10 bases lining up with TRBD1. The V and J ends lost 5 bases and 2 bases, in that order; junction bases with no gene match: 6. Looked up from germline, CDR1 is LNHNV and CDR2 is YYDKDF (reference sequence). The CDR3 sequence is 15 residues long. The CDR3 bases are TGTGCCACCAGCGGGAAGGACAGGGGGACCTACGAGCAGTACTTC. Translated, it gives CATSGKDRGTYEQYF.

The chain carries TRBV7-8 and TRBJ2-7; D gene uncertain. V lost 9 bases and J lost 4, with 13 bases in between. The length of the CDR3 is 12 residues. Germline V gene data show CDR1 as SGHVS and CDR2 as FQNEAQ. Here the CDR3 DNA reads TGTGCCAGTCTCGGCCGAGGTTACGAGCAGTACTTC. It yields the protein CASLGRGYEQYF.

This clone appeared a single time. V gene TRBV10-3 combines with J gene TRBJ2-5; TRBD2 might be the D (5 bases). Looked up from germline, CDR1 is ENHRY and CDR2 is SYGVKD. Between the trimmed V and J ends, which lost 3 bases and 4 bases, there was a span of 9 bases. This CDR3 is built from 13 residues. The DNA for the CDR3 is TGTGCCATCAGTGACCCACTAGGAGAGACCCAGTACTTC. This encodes CAISDPLGETQYF.

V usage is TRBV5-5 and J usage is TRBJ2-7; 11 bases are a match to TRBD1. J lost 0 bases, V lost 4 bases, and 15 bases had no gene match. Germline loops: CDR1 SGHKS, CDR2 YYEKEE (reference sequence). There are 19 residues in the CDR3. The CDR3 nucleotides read TGTGCCAGCAGCCAAGCTTCATATACCGGGACAGGGGGCTCCTACGAGCAGTACTTC. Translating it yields CASSQASYTGTGGSYEQYF.

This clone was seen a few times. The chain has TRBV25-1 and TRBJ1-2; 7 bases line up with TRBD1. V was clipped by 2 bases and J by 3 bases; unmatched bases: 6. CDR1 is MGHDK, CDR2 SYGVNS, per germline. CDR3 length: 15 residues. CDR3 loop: CASSERQGAYYGYTF. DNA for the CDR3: TGTGCCAGCAGTGAAAGACAGGGAGCATACTATGGCTACACCTTC.

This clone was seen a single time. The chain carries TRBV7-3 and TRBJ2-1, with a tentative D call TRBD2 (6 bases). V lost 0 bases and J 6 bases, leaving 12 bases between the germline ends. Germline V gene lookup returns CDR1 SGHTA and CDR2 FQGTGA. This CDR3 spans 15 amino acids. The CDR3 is CASSLTSGPFNEQFF. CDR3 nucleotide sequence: TGTGCCAGCAGCTTAACTAGCGGACCTTTCAATGAGCAGTTCTTC.

The CDR3 is CASSLSFSDTEAFF. The CDR3, as DNA: TGTGCCAGCAGCCTAAGCTTTAGTGACACTGAAGCTTTCTTT. V is TRBV5-4 and J is TRBJ1-1, with no clear D. V lost 4 bases, J lost 3 bases, and 13 bases lay in between. The CDR3 covers 14 residues. Germline values: CDR1 SGHNT, CDR2 YYREEE (reference sequence).

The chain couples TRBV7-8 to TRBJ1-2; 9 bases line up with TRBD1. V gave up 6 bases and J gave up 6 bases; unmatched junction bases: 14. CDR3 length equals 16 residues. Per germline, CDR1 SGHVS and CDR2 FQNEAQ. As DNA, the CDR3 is TGTGCCAGCAGAGAACTAAACAGGGGGCCTCTTCATGGCTACACCTTC. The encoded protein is CASRELNRGPLHGYTF.

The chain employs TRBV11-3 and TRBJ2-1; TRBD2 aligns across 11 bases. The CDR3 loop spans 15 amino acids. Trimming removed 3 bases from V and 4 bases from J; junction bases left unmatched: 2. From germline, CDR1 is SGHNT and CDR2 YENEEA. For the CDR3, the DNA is TGTGCCAGCAGCTTGACTAGCGGGAAATACAATGAGCAGTTCTTC. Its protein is CASSLTSGKYNEQFF. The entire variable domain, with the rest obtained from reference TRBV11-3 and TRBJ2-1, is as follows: EAGVVQSPRYKIIEKKQPVAFWCNPISGHNTLYWYLQNLGQGPELLIRYENEEAVDDSQLPKDRFSAERLKGVDSTLKIQPAELGDSAVYLCASSLTSGKYNEQFFGPGTRLTVL.

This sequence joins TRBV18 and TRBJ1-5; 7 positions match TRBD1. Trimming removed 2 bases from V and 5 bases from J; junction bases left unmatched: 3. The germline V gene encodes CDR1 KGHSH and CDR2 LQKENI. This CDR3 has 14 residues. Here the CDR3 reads CASSPYRGDQPQHF. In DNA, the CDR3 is TGTGCCAGCTCACCATACAGGGGCGATCAGCCCCAGCATTTT.

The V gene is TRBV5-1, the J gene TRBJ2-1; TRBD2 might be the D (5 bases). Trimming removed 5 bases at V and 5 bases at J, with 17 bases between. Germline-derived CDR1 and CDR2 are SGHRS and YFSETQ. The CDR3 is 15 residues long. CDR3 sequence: CASRNPGSPDNEQFF. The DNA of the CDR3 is TGCGCCAGCAGAAATCCGGGGAGCCCCGACAATGAGCAGTTCTTC.